This T cell receptor beta chain was recorded in a study of shared clonotypes between healthy human individuals. Study results and caveats: Limitation of the genetic and exposure-history diversity represented came from the few donors. Among several donors, around 5% of naive CD4 clonotypes were found in common. Rarefaction revealed incomplete sorted-subset sequencing despite large depth.

In the case of this clone: Its antigen is currently unknown.

The CDR3 is made up of 12 amino acids. Between the trimmed V and J ends, which lost 1 base and 3 bases, there was a span of 5 bases. Germline V gene data show CDR1 as SGHKS and CDR2 as YYEKEE (reference sequence). The table came from immunoSEQ multiplex PCR; TCRdb's copy has only in-frame clones and leaves some out. Among more than 500,000 clones, 90% to 95% were seen once, and the ten largest hold over 0.1%. It was CD45RO-negative cells, positively selected for CCR7, that made up naive CD8 cells, with terminally differentiated effector memory CD45RA+ cells excluded. Sequenced material: naive CD8+ T cells sorted from blood. The receptor comes from a woman in her twenties or thirties in good health. This chain uses TRBV5-5 with TRBJ2-7, with D hard to call. CDR3 amino acids: CASSLPSYEQYF. CDR3 in DNA: TGTGCCAGCAGCTTGCCTAGCTACGAGCAGTACTTC.